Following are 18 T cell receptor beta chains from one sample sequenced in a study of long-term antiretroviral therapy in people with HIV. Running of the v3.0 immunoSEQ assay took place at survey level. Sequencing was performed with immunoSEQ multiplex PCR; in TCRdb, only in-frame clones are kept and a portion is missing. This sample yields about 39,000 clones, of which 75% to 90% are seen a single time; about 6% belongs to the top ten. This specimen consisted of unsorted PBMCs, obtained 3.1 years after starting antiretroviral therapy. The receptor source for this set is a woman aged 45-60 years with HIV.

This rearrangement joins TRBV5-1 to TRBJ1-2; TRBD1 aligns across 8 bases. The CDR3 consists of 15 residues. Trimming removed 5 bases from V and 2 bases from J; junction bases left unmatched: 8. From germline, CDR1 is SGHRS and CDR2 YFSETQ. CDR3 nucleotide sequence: TGCGCCAGCAGAGACAGGGGAAGACGGAACTATGGCTACACCTTC. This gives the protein CASRDRGRRNYGYTF.

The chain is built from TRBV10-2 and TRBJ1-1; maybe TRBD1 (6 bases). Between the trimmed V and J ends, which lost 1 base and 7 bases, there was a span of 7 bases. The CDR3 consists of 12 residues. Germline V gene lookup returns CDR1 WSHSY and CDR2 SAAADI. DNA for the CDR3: TGCGCCAGCAGTGAGTTACAGGGTGAAGCTTTCTTT. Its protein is CASSELQGEAFF.

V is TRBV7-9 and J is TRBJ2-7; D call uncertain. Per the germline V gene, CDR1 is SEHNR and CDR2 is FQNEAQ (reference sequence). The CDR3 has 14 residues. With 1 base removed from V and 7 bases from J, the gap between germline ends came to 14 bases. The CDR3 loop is CASSLVSALGEQYF. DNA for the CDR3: TGTGCCAGCAGCTTAGTTTCCGCCCTGGGGGAGCAGTACTTC. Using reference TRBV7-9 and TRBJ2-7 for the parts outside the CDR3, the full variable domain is DTGVSQNPRHKITKRGQNVTFRCDPISEHNRLYWYRQTLGQGPEFLTYFQNEAQLEKSRLLSDRFSAERPKGSFSTLEIQRTEQGDSAMYLCASSLVSALGEQYFGPGTRLTVT.

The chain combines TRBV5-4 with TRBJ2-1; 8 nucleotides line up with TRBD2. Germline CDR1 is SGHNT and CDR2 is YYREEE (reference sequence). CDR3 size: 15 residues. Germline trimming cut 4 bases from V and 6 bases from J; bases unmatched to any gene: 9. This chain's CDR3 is CASSLVGTRSNEQFF. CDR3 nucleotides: TGTGCCAGCAGCCTGGTCGGGACTAGGTCCAATGAGCAGTTCTTC.

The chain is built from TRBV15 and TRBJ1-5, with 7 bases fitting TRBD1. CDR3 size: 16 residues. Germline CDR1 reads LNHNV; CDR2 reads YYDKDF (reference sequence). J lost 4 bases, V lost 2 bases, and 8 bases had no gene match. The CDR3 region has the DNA TGTGCCACCAGCAGACGCTCCGGGACAGTGAATCAGCCCCAGCATTTT. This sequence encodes CATSRRSGTVNQPQHF.

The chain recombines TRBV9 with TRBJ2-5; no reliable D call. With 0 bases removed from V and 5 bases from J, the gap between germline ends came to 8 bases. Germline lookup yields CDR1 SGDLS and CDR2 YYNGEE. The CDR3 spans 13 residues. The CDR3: CASSVGAEETQYF. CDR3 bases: TGTGCCAGCAGCGTAGGGGCCGAGGAGACCCAGTACTTC.

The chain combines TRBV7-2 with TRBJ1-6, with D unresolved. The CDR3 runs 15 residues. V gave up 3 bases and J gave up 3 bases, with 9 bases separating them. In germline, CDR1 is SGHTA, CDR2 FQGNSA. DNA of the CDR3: TGTGCCAGCAGCTTCGAGTTCCTCTATAATTCACCCCTCCACTTT. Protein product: CASSFEFLYNSPLHF.

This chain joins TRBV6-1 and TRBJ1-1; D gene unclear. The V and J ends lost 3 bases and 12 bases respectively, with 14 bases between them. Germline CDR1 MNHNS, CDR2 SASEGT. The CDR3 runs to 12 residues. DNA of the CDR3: TGTGCCAGCAGTGAGTCTAACGGCAACCCTTTCTTT. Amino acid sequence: CASSESNGNPFF.

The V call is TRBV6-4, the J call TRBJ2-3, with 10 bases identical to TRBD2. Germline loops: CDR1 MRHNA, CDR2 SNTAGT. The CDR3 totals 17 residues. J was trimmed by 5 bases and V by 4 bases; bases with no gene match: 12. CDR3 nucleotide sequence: TGTGCCAGCAGTGCCCGTCTGCAGCGGGGGGGCGGAGATACGCAGTATTTT. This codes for CASSARLQRGGGDTQYF.

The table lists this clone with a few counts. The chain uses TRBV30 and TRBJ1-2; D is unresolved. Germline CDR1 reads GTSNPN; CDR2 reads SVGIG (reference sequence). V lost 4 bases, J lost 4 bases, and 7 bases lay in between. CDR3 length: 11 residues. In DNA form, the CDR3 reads TGTGCCTGGACGGGCACCTATGGCTACACCTTC. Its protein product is CAWTGTYGYTF.

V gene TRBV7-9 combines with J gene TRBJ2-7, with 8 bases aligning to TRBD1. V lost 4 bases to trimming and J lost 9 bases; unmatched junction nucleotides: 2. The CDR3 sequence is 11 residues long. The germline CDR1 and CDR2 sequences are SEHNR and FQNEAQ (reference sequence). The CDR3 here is CASSSGQVQYF. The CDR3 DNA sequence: TGTGCCAGCAGCTCGGGACAGGTGCAGTACTTC.

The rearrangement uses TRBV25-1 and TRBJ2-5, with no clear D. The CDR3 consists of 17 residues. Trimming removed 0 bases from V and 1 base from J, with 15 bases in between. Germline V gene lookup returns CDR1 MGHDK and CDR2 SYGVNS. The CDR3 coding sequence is TGTGCCAGCAGTGAATATTGGGCCCTCTCTGCCCAAGAGACCCAGTACTTC. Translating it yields CASSEYWALSAQETQYF.

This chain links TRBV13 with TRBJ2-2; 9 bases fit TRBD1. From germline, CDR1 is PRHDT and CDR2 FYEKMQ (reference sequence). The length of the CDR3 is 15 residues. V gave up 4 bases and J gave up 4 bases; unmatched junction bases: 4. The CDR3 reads CASSWGQGFTGELFF. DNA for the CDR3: TGTGCCAGCAGCTGGGGACAGGGTTTCACCGGGGAGCTGTTTTTT.

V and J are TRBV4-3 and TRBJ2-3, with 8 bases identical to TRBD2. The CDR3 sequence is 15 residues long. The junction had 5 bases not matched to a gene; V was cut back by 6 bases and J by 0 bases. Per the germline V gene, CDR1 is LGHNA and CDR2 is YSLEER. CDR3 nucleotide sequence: TGCGCCAGCAGACTAGCGGCCACTAGCACAGATACGCAGTATTTT. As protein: CASRLAATSTDTQYF.

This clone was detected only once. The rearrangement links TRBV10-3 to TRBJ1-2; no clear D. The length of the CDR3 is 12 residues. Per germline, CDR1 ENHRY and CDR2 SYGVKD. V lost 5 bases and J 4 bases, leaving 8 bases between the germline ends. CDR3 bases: TGTGCCATCAGTACCCCTCCCTATGGCTACACCTTC. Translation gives CAISTPPYGYTF.

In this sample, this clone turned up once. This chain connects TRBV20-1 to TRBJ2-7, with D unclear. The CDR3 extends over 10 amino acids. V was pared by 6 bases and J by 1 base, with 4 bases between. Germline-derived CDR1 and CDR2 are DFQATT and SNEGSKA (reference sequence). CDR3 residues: CSAKSYEQYF. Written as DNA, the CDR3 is TGCAGTGCGAAGTCCTACGAGCAGTACTTC.

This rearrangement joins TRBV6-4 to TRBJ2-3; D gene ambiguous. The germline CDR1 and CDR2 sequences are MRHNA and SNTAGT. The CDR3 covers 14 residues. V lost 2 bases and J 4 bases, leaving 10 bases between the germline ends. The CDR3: CASSDESDADTQYF. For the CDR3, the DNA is TGTGCCAGCAGTGACGAATCGGATGCAGATACGCAGTATTTT.

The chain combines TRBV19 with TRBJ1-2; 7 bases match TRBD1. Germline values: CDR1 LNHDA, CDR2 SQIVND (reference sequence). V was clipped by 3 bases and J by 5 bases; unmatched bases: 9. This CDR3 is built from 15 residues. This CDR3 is CASSIGTDGIYGYTF. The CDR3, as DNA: TGTGCCAGTAGTATCGGGACAGACGGGATTTATGGCTACACCTTC.